The rows below give T cell receptor beta chains drawn from one sample of a study of T cells in Graves' hyperthyroidism and ophthalmopathy. From the multiplex PCR reads, TCRdb called clonotypes with MiXCR, one entry per CDR3 protein. The repertoire holds 700,000 or so distinct CDR3 sequences, more than 12% seen once, with approximately 12% in the top ten. The sequenced material came from blood. The receptors come from a woman in her 50s with Graves' ophthalmopathy. Each CDR3 is given with its conserved first and last residue. The D gene is left open where the match is weak. The size of a clone is reported for some rows only, either as once, few or many, or as a class for expanded clones.

TRBJ2-3 | many | TRBD2 | TRBV5-5 | TGTGCCAGCAGTCAGGGGACTAGCGGGAGTGCAGATACGCAGTATTTT | CASSQGTSGSADTQYF
TRBJ2-7 | NA | NA | TRBV15 | TGTGCCACCAGCCTGGAGCCGCTAGAGACCTACGAGCAGTACTTC | CATSLEPLETYEQYF
TRBJ1-1 | many | NA | TRBV29-1 | TGCAGCGTTGAACGGGGGGCAAACACTGAAGCTTTCTTT | CSVERGANTEAFF
TRBJ2-2 | few | NA | TRBV9 | TGTGCCAGCAGACGTCGGCCTGCCCGCGCCGGAGGGGTTGCGAACACCGGGGAGCTGTTTTTT | CASRRRPARAGGVANTGELFF
TRBJ2-4 | many | TRBD2 | TRBV4-3 | TGCGCCAGCAGCGTAGCGGGAGGGCCTGGAGCCAAAAACATTCAGTACTTC | CASSVAGGPGAKNIQYF
TRBJ2-1 | many | TRBD2 | TRBV20-1 | TGCAGTGCTGGTAGCGGGAGCATCAACAATGAGCAGTTCTTC | CSAGSGSINNEQFF
TRBJ2-7 | many | NA | TRBV28 | TGTGCCAGCAGCCCGGACGATTCCTACGAGCAGTACTTC | CASSPDDSYEQYF
TRBJ1-1 | many | NA | TRBV30 | TGTGCCTGGAGTACTGTAACTGAAGCTTTCTTT | CAWSTVTEAFF
TRBJ1-1 | many | NA | TRBV12-3/TRBV12-4 | TGTGCCAGCAGTCCCCGCAGGGGGAACACTGAAGCTTTCTTT | CASSPRRGNTEAFF
TRBJ1-2 | NA | TRBD1 | TRBV20-1 | TGCAGTGCTAGTGACAGGGCAGGTGGAGGCTACACCTTC | CSASDRAGGGYTF
TRBJ1-5 | NA | TRBD1 | TRBV19 | TGTGCCAGTAGTACGGACAGGGGGCTTACCAATCAGCCCCAGCATTTT | CASSTDRGLTNQPQHF
TRBJ2-3 | many | TRBD2 | TRBV20-1 | TGCAGTGCTAGCTCGACTAGCGGGGACACAGATACGCAGTATTTT | CSASSTSGDTDTQYF
TRBJ2-1 | many | TRBD2 | TRBV28 | TGTGCCAGCAGTTTAGGGACTAGCGGGAGGGGGCAGTTCTTC | CASSLGTSGRGQFF
TRBJ2-3 | many | NA | TRBV5-1 | TGCGCCAGCAGCTTGAGGTTGTCTAGCGGCACAGATACGCAGTATTTT | CASSLRLSSGTDTQYF
TRBJ1-5 | NA | NA | TRBV15 | TGTGCCACCAGCAGAGAAGAGCAGACTAACAGTCAGCCCCAGCATTTT | CATSREEQTNSQPQHF
TRBJ2-1 | many | NA | TRBV20-1 | TGCAGTGCTAGAGATTTATGGGGGGTGAGCTCCTACAATGAGCAGTTCTTC | CSARDLWGVSSYNEQFF
TRBJ2-7 | many | TRBD2 | TRBV28 | TGTGCCAGCAGTGGGACGGGAGGATCCTACGAGCAGTACTTC | CASSGTGGSYEQYF
TRBJ2-2 | NA | NA | TRBV19 | TGTGCCAGTAAGGACAGTTCTGGGCTAACCGGGGAGCTGTTTTTT | CASKDSSGLTGELFF
TRBJ1-5 | few | NA | TRBV28 | TGTGCCAGCAGGCACAGGGTTACCAATCAGCCCCAGCATTTT | CASRHRVTNQPQHF
TRBJ2-7 | NA | TRBD1 | TRBV4-3 | TGCGCCAGCAGCCAAGATCTACCCAGGACAGGGGCCTACGAGCAGTACTTC | CASSQDLPRTGAYEQYF
TRBJ2-3 | many | TRBD2 | TRBV6-1 | TGTGCCAGCAATATGGGACTAGCGGAATCCTCTTCGCAGTATTTT | CASNMGLAESSSQYF
TRBJ2-7 | many | TRBD1 | TRBV6-1 | TGTGCCAGCAGTGAGGGACAGGGGCCCACCTACGAGCAGTACTTC | CASSEGQGPTYEQYF
TRBJ1-4 | NA | NA | TRBV29-1 | TGCAGCGCGTTCGGTGAAAAACTGTTTTTT | CSAFGEKLFF
TRBJ1-2 | few | NA | TRBV15 | TGTGCCACCAGCAGAGATAGGCACTCTAACTATGGCTACACCTTC | CATSRDRHSNYGYTF
TRBJ2-7 | many | TRBD2 | TRBV5-1 | TGCGCCAGCAGCCCCGGGACTACCCTTACCTACGAGCAGTACTTC | CASSPGTTLTYEQYF
TRBJ2-1 | few | NA | TRBV28 | TGTGCCAGCAGTTTAATGGGCCCGACCTACAATGAGCAGTTCTTC | CASSLMGPTYNEQFF
TRBJ1-5 | many | TRBD1 | TRBV5-8 | TGTGCCAGCGACAGGGAGGTAGGCAATCAGCCCCAGCATTTT | CASDREVGNQPQHF
TRBJ2-5 | few | TRBD2 | TRBV5-4 | TGTGCCAGCAGCTTACGCGGGAGCGAAGAGACCCAGTACTTC | CASSLRGSEETQYF
TRBJ2-3 | few | TRBD2 | TRBV19 | TGTGCCAGTACTGGACTAGCGGGACCTAATACAGATACGCAGTATTTT | CASTGLAGPNTDTQYF
TRBJ1-2 | NA | NA | TRBV11-2 | TGTGCCAGCAGCCTGGGACATTCGGCTGACCGCTATGGCTACACCTTC | CASSLGHSADRYGYTF
TRBJ1-1 | many | TRBD1 | TRBV20-1 | TGCAGTGCTCAAGACAGGGTACGCACTGAAGCTTTCTTT | CSAQDRVRTEAFF
TRBJ1-1 | many | NA | TRBV6-1 | TGTGCCAGCAACAAACAGCGTCGCGCTGAAGCTTTCTTT | CASNKQRRAEAFF
TRBJ1-2 | few | NA | TRBV4-1 | TGCGCCAGCAGCCAAGAACCCCGCCTCTATGGCTACACCTTC | CASSQEPRLYGYTF
TRBJ2-4 | many | TRBD2 | TRBV7-9 | TGTGCCAGCAGCTCCCCCGGGACTAGGTCCGGGGCGGCCAAAAACATTCAGTACTTC | CASSSPGTRSGAAKNIQYF
TRBJ1-5 | many | TRBD1 | TRBV18 | TGTGCCAGCTCACCCCGGACAGGGGGTAGCAATCAGCCCCAGCATTTT | CASSPRTGGSNQPQHF
TRBJ2-5 | many | TRBD2 | TRBV7-9 | TGTGCCAGCAGCTCCTGGATAGCGGGAGAAAAAGAGACCCAGTACTTC | CASSSWIAGEKETQYF